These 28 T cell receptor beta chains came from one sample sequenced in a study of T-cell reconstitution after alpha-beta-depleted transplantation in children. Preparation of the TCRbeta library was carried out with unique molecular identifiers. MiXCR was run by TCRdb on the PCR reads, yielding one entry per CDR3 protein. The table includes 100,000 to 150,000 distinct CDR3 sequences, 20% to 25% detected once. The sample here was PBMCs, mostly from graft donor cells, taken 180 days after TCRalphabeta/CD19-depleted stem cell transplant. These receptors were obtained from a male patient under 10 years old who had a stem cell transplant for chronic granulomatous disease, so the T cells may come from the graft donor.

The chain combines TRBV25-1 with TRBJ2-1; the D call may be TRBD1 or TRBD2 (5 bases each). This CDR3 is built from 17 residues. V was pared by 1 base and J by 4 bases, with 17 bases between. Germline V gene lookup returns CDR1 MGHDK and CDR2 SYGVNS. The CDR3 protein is CASSELAGDGYYNEQFF. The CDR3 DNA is TGTGCCAGCAGTGAATTGGCTGGGGACGGGTATTACAATGAGCAGTTCTTC.

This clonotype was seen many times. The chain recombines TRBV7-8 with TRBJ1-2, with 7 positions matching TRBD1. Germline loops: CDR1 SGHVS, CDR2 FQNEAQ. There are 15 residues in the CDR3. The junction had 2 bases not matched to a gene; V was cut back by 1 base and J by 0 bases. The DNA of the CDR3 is TGTGCCAGCAGCTTAGAAACAGGGGCTAACTATGGCTACACCTTC. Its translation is CASSLETGANYGYTF. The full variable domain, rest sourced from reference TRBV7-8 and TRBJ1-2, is GAGVSQSPRYKVAKRGQDVALRCDPISGHVSLFWYQQALGQGPEFLTYFQNEAQLDKSGLPSDRFFAERPEGSVSTLKIQRTQQEDSAVYLCASSLETGANYGYTFGSGTRLTVV.

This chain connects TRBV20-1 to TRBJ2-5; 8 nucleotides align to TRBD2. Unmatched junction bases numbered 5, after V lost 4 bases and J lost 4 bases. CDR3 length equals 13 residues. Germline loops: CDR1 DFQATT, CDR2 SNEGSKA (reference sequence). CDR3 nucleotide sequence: TGCAGTGCTACCGGGACTAGAGGAGAGACCCAGTACTTC. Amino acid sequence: CSATGTRGETQYF.

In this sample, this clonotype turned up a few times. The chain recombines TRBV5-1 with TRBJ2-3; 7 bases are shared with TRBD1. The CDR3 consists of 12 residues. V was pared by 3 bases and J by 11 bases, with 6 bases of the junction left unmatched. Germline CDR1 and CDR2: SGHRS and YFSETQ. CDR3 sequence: CASSSDRDKQYF. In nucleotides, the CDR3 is TGCGCCAGCAGCTCCGACAGGGACAAGCAGTATTTT.

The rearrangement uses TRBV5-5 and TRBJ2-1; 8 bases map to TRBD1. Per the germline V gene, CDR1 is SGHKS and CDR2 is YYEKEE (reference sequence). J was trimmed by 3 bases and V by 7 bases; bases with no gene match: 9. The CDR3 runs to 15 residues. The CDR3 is CASRSPGQDYNEQFF. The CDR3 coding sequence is TGTGCCAGCCGATCGCCGGGACAGGACTACAATGAGCAGTTCTTC.

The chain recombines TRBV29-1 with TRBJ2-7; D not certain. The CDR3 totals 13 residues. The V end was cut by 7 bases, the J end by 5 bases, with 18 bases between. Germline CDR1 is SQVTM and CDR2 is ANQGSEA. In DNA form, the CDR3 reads TGCAGCGCGATCCAGATTGGCGGCCACGAGCAGTACTTC. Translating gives CSAIQIGGHEQYF.

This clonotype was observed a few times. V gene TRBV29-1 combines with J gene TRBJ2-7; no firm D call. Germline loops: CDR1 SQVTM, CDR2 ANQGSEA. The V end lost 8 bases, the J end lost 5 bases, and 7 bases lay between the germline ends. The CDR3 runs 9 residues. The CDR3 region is CSPSDEQYF. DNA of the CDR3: TGCAGCCCGTCCGACGAGCAGTACTTC.

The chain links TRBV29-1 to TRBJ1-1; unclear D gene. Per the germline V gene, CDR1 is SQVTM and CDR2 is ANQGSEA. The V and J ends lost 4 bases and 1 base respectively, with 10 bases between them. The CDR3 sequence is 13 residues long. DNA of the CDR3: TGCAGCGTTGGGAGGGCGGGGAACACTGAAGCTTTCTTT. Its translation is CSVGRAGNTEAFF.

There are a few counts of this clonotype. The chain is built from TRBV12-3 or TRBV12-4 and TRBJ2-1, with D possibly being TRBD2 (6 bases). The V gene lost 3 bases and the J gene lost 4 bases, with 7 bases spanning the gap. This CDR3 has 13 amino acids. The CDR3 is CASSFAGYNEQFF. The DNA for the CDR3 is TGTGCCAGCAGTTTCGCGGGGTACAATGAGCAGTTCTTC.

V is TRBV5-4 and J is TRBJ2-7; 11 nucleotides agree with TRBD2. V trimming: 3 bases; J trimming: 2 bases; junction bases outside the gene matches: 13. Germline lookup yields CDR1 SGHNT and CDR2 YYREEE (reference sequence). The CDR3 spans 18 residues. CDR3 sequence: CASSSDRPSGRTTYEQYF. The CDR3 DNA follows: TGTGCCAGCAGCTCTGATCGCCCTAGCGGGAGGACTACCTACGAGCAGTACTTC.

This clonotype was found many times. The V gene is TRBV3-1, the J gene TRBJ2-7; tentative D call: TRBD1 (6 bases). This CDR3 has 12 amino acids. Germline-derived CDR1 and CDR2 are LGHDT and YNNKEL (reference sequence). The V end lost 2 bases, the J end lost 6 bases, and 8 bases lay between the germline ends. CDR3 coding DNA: TGTGCCAGCAGCCAATCGACAGGCGAGCAGTACTTC. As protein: CASSQSTGEQYF.

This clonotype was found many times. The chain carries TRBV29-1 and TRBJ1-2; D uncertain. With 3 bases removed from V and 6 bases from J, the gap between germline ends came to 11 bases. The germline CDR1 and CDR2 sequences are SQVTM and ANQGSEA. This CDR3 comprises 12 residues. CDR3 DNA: TGCAGCGTTGATCCGGGAGCGGATGGCTACACCTTC. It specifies CSVDPGADGYTF.

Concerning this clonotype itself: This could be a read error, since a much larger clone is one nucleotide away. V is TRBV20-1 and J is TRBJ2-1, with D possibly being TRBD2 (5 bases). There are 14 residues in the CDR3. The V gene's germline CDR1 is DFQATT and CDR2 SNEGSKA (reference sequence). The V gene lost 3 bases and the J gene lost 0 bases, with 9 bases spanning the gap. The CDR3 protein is CSASGESSYNEQFF. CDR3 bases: TGCAGTGCTAGCGGGGAAAGCTCCTACAATGAGCAGTTCTTC.

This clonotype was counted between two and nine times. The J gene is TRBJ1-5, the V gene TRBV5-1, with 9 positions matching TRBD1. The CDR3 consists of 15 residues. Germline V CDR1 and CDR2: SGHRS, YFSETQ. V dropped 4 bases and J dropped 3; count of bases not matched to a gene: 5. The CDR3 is CASSPGQGNNQPQHF. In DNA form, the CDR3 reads TGCGCCAGCAGCCCGGGACAGGGCAACAATCAGCCCCAGCATTTT. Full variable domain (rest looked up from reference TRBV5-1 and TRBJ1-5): KAGVTQTPRYLIKTRGQQVTLSCSPISGHRSVSWYQQTPGQGLQFLFEYFSETQRNKGNFPGRFSGRQFSNSRSEMNVSTLELGDSALYLCASSPGQGNNQPQHFGDGTRLSIL.

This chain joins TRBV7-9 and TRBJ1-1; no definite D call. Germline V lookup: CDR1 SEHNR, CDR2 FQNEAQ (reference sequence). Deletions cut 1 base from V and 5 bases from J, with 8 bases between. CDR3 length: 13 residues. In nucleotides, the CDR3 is TGTGCCAGCAGCTTAGTAGGCCTGACTGAAGCTTTCTTT. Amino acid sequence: CASSLVGLTEAFF.

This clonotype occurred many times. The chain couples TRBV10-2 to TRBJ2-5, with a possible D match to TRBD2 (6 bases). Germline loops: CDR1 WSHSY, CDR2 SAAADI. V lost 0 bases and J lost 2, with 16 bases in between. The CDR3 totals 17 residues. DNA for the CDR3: TGCGCCAGCAGTGAGTCTGGAGGAGGCGGAGGGCAAGAGACCCAGTACTTC. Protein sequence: CASSESGGGGGQETQYF.

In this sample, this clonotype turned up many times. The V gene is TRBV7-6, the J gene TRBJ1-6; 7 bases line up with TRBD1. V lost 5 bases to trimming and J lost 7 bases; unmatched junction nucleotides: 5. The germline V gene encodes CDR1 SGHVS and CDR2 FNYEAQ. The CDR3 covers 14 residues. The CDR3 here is CASSQDRVNSPLHF. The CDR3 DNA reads TGTGCCAGCAGCCAAGACAGGGTGAATTCACCCCTCCACTTT.

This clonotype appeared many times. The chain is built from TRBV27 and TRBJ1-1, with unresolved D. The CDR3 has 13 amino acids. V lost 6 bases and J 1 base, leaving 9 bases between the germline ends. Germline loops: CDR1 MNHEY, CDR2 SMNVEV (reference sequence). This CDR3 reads CASRVQPNTEAFF. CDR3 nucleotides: TGTGCCAGCAGGGTACAGCCGAACACTGAAGCTTTCTTT.

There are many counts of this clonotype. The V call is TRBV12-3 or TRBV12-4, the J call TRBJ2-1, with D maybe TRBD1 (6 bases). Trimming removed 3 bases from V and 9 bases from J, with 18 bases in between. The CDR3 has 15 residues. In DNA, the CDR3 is TGTGCCAGCAGTTTGGCCGGGACAAGCTTTGGTGAGCAGTTCTTC. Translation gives CASSLAGTSFGEQFF.

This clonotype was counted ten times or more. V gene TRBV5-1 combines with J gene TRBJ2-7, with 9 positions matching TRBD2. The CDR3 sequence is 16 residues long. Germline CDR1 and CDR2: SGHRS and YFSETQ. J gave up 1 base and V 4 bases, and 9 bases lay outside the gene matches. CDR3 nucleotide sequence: TGCGCCAGCAGCCCCATTAGCGGGAGTGTATCCTACGAGCAGTACTTC. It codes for CASSPISGSVSYEQYF.

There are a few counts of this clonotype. The CDR3 reads CASSLQGGDQPQHF. The CDR3 region has the DNA TGTGCCAGCAGCCTACAGGGGGGAGATCAGCCCCAGCATTTT. V usage is TRBV7-2 and J usage is TRBJ1-5, with TRBD1 identical over 8 bases. The germline V gene encodes CDR1 SGHTA and CDR2 FQGNSA. The CDR3 sequence is 14 residues long. J was trimmed by 5 bases and V by 5 bases; bases with no gene match: 5.

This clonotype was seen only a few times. The CDR3 spells CASSLVRGNEKLFF. The CDR3 DNA sequence: TGTGCCAGCAGTTTGGTCAGGGGAAATGAAAAACTGTTTTTT. The V and J genes are TRBV12-3 or TRBV12-4 and TRBJ1-4, with D possibly matching TRBD1 (6 bases). Trimming removed 3 bases from V and 5 bases from J, with 10 bases in between. There are 14 residues in the CDR3.

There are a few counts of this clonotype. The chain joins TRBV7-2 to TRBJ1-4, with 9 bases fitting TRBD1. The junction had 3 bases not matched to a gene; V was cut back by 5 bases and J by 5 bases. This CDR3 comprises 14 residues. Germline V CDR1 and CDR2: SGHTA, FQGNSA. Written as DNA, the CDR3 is TGTGCCAGCAGCCGACAGGGGGGCAATGAAAAACTGTTTTTT. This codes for CASSRQGGNEKLFF.

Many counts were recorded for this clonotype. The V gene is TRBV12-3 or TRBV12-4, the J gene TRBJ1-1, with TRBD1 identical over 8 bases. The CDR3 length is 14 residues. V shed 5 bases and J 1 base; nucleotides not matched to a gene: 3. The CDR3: CASSATGANTEAFF. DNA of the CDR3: TGTGCCAGCAGTGCGACAGGGGCGAACACTGAAGCTTTCTTT.

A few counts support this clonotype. CDR3 loop: CSASWGPTKEKLFF. In nucleotides, the CDR3 is TGCAGTGCTAGTTGGGGCCCGACCAAAGAAAAACTGTTTTTT. V and J are TRBV20-1 and TRBJ1-4, with D maybe TRBD1 (5 bases). V shed 3 bases and J shed 8 bases, with 16 bases lying between them. Per the germline V gene, CDR1 is DFQATT and CDR2 is SNEGSKA (reference sequence). This CDR3 is 14 amino acids long.

The CDR3 is CASRATGSGELFF. For the CDR3, the DNA is TGTGCCAGCAGGGCGACAGGGTCCGGGGAGCTGTTTTTT. The chain employs TRBV27 and TRBJ2-2; TRBD1 agrees at 7 bases. Germline trimming cut 6 bases from V and 6 bases from J; bases unmatched to any gene: 4. The length of the CDR3 is 13 residues. Per the germline V gene, CDR1 is MNHEY and CDR2 is SMNVEV (reference sequence).

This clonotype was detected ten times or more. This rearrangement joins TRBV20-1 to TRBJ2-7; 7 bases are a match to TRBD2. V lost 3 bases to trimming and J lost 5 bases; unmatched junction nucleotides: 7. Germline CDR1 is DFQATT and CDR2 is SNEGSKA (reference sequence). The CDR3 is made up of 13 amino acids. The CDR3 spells CSASGRGRNEQYF. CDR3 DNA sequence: TGCAGTGCTAGTGGGCGGGGGAGGAACGAGCAGTACTTC.

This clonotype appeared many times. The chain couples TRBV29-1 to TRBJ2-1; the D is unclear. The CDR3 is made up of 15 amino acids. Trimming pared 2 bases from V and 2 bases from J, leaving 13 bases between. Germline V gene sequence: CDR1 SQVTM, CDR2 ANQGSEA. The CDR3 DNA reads TGCAGCGTTGAACAGGACGTCCTAACCTACAATGAGCAGTTCTTC. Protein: CSVEQDVLTYNEQFF.